The clone carrying this T cell receptor (beta chain) was seen more than once but under ten times. This entry belongs to a study of blood T cell repertoires in COVID-19. In the study overall: PBMCs, B-cell-depleted T cells, or T cells were the source of the cDNA or gDNA that made up the material.

V lost 5 bases, J lost 6 bases, and 11 bases lay in between. Germline CDR1 reads SGHAT; CDR2 reads FQNNGV. CDR3 size: 12 residues. Per the original data handling: Amplification from reference gene primers served as the basis for estimated nucleated cell counts. TCRdb keeps only in-frame clones here, not all; method: immunoSEQ multiplex PCR. V and J calls and clone size come straight from that table; D and trimming were deduced from the DNA. This repertoire shows about 140,000 clones, around 88% found once; its top ten account for about 1.5%. The receptor was isolated from a woman aged 60-75 years with acute or convalescent COVID-19. The chain carries TRBV11-2 and TRBJ2-7, with D possibly being TRBD2 (6 bases). Sequenced sample: peripheral blood. CDR3 DNA: TGTGCCAGCAGCGTTGGGACTCCCGAGCAGTACTTC. Amino acid sequence: CASSVGTPEQYF.